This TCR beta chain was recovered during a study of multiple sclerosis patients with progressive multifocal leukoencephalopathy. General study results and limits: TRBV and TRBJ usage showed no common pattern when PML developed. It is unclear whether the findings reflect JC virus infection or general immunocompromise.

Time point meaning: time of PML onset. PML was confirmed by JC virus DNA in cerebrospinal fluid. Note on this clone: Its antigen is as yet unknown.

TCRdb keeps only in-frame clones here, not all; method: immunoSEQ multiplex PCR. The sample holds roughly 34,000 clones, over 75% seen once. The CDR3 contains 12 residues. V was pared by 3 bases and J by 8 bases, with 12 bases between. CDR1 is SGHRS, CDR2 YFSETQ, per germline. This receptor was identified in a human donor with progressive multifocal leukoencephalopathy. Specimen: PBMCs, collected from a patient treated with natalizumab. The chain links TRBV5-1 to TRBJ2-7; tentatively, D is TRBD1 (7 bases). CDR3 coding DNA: TGCGCCAGCAGCTCTCAGGGGGGCCAGCAGTACTTC. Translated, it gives CASSSQGGQQYF.